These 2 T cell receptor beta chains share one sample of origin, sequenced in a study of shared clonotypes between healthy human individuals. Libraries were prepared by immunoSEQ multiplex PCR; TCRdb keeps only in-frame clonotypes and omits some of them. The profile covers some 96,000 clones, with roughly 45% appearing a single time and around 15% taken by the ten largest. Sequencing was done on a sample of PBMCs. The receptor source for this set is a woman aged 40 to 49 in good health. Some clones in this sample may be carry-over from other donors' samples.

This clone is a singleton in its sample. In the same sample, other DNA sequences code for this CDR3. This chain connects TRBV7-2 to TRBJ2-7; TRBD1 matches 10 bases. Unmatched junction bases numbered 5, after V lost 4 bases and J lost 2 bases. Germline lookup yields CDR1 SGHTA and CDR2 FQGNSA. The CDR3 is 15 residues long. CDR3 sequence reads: CASSSRTGGTYEQYF. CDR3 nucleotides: TGTGCCAGCAGCTCCCGGACAGGGGGTACCTACGAGCAGTACTTC.

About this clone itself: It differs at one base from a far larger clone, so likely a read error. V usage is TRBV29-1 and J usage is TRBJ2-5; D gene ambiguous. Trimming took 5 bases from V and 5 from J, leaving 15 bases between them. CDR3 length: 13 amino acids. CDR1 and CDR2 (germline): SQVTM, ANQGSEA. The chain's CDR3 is CSVSQASRETQYF. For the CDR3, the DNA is TGCAGCGTTTCCCAGGCGTCCAGGGAGACCCAGTACTTC.